The 25 T cell receptor beta chains below all came from one sample that was sequenced in a study of blood T cell repertoires in COVID-19. Produced via immunoSEQ multiplex PCR; TCRdb's table is partial and in-frame only. The table has tens of thousands of clones, around 93% seen once. Sequenced: peripheral blood. The receptors shown here come from a human donor with active COVID-19. The donor label of this sample is uncertain.

J is TRBJ1-1 and V is TRBV14; TRBD1 is a possible D gene (6 bases). From germline, CDR1 is SGHDN and CDR2 FVKESK. The CDR3 is 14 residues long. Trimming removed 4 bases at V and 4 bases at J, with 13 bases between. The CDR3 loop is CASSPLGGATEAFF. CDR3 coding DNA: TGTGCCAGCAGCCCCTTAGGGGGGGCCACTGAAGCTTTCTTT.

CDR3 bases: TGTGCCAGCAGCTTAGTAGGGGATACTGAAGCTTTCTTT. This gives the protein CASSLVGDTEAFF. The genes are TRBV7-2 and TRBJ1-1, with D possibly being TRBD1 (5 bases). Trimming took off 1 base at V and 5 bases at J, with 8 bases between the two ends. The CDR3 spans 13 residues. Looked up from germline, CDR1 is SGHTA and CDR2 is FQGNSA. Filled out from reference TRBV7-2 and TRBJ1-1, the complete variable domain reads GAGVSQSPSNKVTEKGKDVELRCDPISGHTALYWYRQSLGQGLEFLIYFQGNSAPDKSGLPSDRFSAERTGGSVSTLTIQRTQQEDSAVYLCASSLVGDTEAFFGQGTRLTVV.

The chain joins TRBV27 to TRBJ1-2; D is uncertain. The ends were cut back, 8 bases at V and 5 bases at J, with 18 bases in the middle. The CDR3 loop spans 14 amino acids. CDR1 is MNHEY and CDR2 is SMNVEV in the germline V gene (reference sequence). CDR3 in DNA: TGTGCCAGCGGTAGATCCCTGGCAGGTTATGGCTACACCTTC. Protein product: CASGRSLAGYGYTF.

The V gene is TRBV19, the J gene TRBJ2-7; the D gene is possibly TRBD2 (5 bases). CDR1 and CDR2 (germline): LNHDA, SQIVND (reference sequence). The CDR3 length is 15 residues. V shed 5 bases and J shed 0 bases, with 14 bases lying between them. CDR3 nucleotide sequence: TGTGCCAGTAGTGAGGGTCGCAGGTTCTCCTACGAGCAGTACTTC. It is translated as CASSEGRRFSYEQYF.

This sequence joins TRBV11-3 and TRBJ2-3, with unresolved D. V was clipped by 5 bases and J by 0 bases, with 6 bases between them. Germline assignment: CDR1 SGHNT and CDR2 YENEEA. The CDR3 is 13 amino acids. The CDR3 DNA reads as TGTGCCAGCAGCATCGTAAGCACAGATACGCAGTATTTT. As protein: CASSIVSTDTQYF.

This clone appeared once. V usage is TRBV14 and J usage is TRBJ1-1; D is perhaps TRBD1 (5 bases). Trimming shortened V by 4 bases and J by 8 bases, and 8 bases separated the two germline ends. Looked up from germline, CDR1 is SGHDN and CDR2 is FVKESK. There are 11 residues in the CDR3. CDR3 sequence (DNA): TGTGCCAGCAGCCCCCGGACAGAAGCTTTCTTT. Translated: CASSPRTEAFF.

J is TRBJ1-2 and V is TRBV7-9, with unresolved D. Germline assignment: CDR1 SEHNR and CDR2 FQNEAQ (reference sequence). V lost 1 base, J lost 8 bases, and 11 bases lay in between. The CDR3 has 13 residues. The CDR3 loop is CASSLGEVGGYTF. DNA for the CDR3: TGTGCCAGCAGCTTAGGAGAGGTTGGCGGCTACACCTTC.

The rearrangement uses TRBV5-1 and TRBJ1-4; a possible D gene is TRBD1 (5 bases). The germline V gene has CDR1 SGHRS and CDR2 YFSETQ. The CDR3 totals 15 residues. The V end was cut by 4 bases, the J end by 4 bases, with 14 bases between. The CDR3 region is CASSPQGEGNEKLFF. The CDR3 DNA reads as TGCGCCAGCAGCCCTCAAGGGGAGGGTAATGAAAAACTGTTTTTT.

The chain recombines TRBV2 with TRBJ2-7; 7 bases are shared with TRBD2. Germline V gene data show CDR1 as SNHLY and CDR2 as FYNNEI. The J segment lost 2 bases and the V segment lost 4 bases, leaving 5 bases of the junction unmatched. The CDR3 is made up of 14 amino acids. The CDR3 loop is CASSGGLEPYEQYF. The CDR3 bases are TGTGCCAGCAGTGGAGGACTAGAGCCCTACGAGCAGTACTTC.

In its sample, this clone was seen once. This chain joins TRBV5-1 and TRBJ2-5; 11 positions match TRBD2. The CDR3 spans 16 residues. Trimming took 0 bases from V and 3 from J; bases not matched to a gene: 4. The germline gives CDR1 SGHRS, CDR2 YFSETQ. In DNA, the CDR3 is TGCGCCAGCAGCTTGGGAACTAGCGGGGGTGAAGAGACCCAGTACTTC. It codes for CASSLGTSGGEETQYF.

The chain recombines TRBV4-3 with TRBJ1-1; D may be TRBD1 (6 bases). V was pared by 4 bases and J by 5 bases, with 11 bases between. Germline CDR1 and CDR2: LGHNA and YSLEER. The CDR3 spans 13 residues. CDR3 DNA sequence: TGCGCCAGCAGCCTAGGGGGTTGGACTGAAGCTTTCTTT. As protein: CASSLGGWTEAFF.

CDR3 sequence reads: CASSLPGGSYEQYF. CDR3 DNA sequence: TGTGCCAGCAGCCTCCCAGGGGGCAGCTACGAGCAGTACTTC. This chain connects TRBV7-9 to TRBJ2-7, with TRBD1 matching over 8 bases. This CDR3 spans 14 amino acids. Germline trimming cut 5 bases from V and 3 bases from J; bases unmatched to any gene: 6. The germline V gene has CDR1 SEHNR and CDR2 FQNEAQ (reference sequence).

V gene TRBV18 combines with J gene TRBJ1-1; 12 positions agree with TRBD1. The germline V gene encodes CDR1 KGHSH and CDR2 LQKENI. Trimming at V came to 2 bases and at J to 10 bases, leaving 5 bases not matched to a gene. The length of the CDR3 is 14 residues. Here the CDR3 reads CASSPGGQGAPAFF. In nucleotides, the CDR3 is TGTGCCAGCTCACCAGGGGGACAGGGGGCCCCAGCTTTCTTT.

The chain carries TRBV10-3 and TRBJ2-7; 7 nucleotides align to TRBD1. The V gene's germline CDR1 is ENHRY and CDR2 SYGVKD. J lost 5 bases, V lost 7 bases, and 11 bases had no gene match. The length of the CDR3 is 14 residues. This CDR3 is CAIKKDRDNDEQYF. DNA for the CDR3: TGTGCCATCAAAAAAGACAGGGATAACGACGAGCAGTACTTC.

The chain carries TRBV6-4 and TRBJ2-1; TRBD2 might be the D (5 bases). CDR3 length: 18 residues. V was clipped by 3 bases and J by 4 bases, with 22 bases between them. Germline CDR1 is MRHNA and CDR2 is SNTAGT. CDR3 bases: TGTGCCAGCAGTGAGCGGGCCCAAGGAGACCCCCTATACAATGAGCAGTTCTTC. This sequence encodes CASSERAQGDPLYNEQFF.

The chain combines TRBV6-1 with TRBJ2-7; tentatively, D is TRBD1 (5 bases). Germline loops: CDR1 MNHNS, CDR2 SASEGT. This CDR3 is 15 amino acids long. V was cut by 0 bases and J by 2 bases, with 11 bases left in between. The CDR3 loop is CASSEAPGIAYEQYF. The CDR3 region has the DNA TGTGCCAGCAGTGAAGCTCCAGGGATAGCCTACGAGCAGTACTTC.

V usage is TRBV5-6 and J usage is TRBJ1-3; D is unresolved. Germline loops: CDR1 SGHDT, CDR2 YYEEEE. This CDR3 has 12 amino acids. Between the trimmed V and J ends, which lost 4 bases and 4 bases, there was a span of 6 bases. CDR3 sequence reads: CASSAGGNTIYF. CDR3 DNA sequence: TGTGCCAGCAGCGCCGGGGGAAACACCATATATTTT.

This clone was found once. This sequence joins TRBV28 and TRBJ1-6; 12 bases are shared with TRBD1. Germline CDR1 MDHEN, CDR2 SYDVKM. The CDR3 covers 17 residues. The trim removed 3 bases at V and 10 bases at J, leaving 10 bases unmatched. The chain's CDR3 is CASSLIWDRGQRSPLHF. In DNA form, the CDR3 reads TGTGCCAGCAGTTTGATTTGGGACAGGGGGCAGAGGTCACCCCTCCACTTT.

The V and J genes are TRBV27 and TRBJ1-1; D not certain. The CDR3 has 11 amino acids. Germline V gene data show CDR1 as MNHEY and CDR2 as SMNVEV (reference sequence). V lost 6 bases and J lost 1, with 3 bases in between. CDR3: CASRANTEAFF. In DNA, the CDR3 is TGTGCCAGCAGGGCGAACACTGAAGCTTTCTTT.

V usage is TRBV28 and J usage is TRBJ2-7; 7 bases are shared with TRBD1. This CDR3 contains 15 residues. Germline CDR1 reads MDHEN; CDR2 reads SYDVKM. The junction had 11 bases not matched to a gene; V was cut back by 2 bases and J by 7 bases. CDR3 residues: CASSLDEQGSREQYF. CDR3 DNA sequence: TGTGCCAGCAGTTTAGATGAACAGGGGTCTCGGGAGCAGTACTTC.

The rearrangement uses TRBV6-2 or TRBV6-3 and TRBJ2-7; possible D gene TRBD2, 5 bases. CDR3 length: 14 residues. In germline, CDR1 is MNHEY, CDR2 SVGEGT. V dropped 4 bases and J dropped 3 bases, with 13 bases sitting between them. The CDR3 here is CASSSASLDYEQYF. The CDR3 bases are TGTGCCAGCAGTTCGGCTAGCTTAGACTACGAGCAGTACTTC.

The J gene is TRBJ2-3, the V gene TRBV7-9, with D possibly being TRBD2 (5 bases). Germline V gene sequence: CDR1 SEHNR, CDR2 FQNEAQ (reference sequence). V gave up 5 bases and J gave up 6 bases, with 18 bases separating them. CDR3 size: 15 residues. The CDR3 DNA reads TGTGCCAGCAGCCCAAGCCCTAGCTGGGTGGATACGCAGTATTTT. Translation gives CASSPSPSWVDTQYF.

The chain has TRBV9 and TRBJ1-2; perhaps TRBD1 as D (6 bases). Germline assignment: CDR1 SGDLS and CDR2 YYNGEE. Trimming left V 3 bases short and J 5 bases short, with 11 bases between. The CDR3 is made up of 13 amino acids. The CDR3 loop reads CASSGTGKYGYTF. The DNA of the CDR3 is TGTGCCAGCAGCGGTACAGGGAAATATGGCTACACCTTC.

V and J are TRBV6-5 and TRBJ1-4; D perhaps matches TRBD1 (5 bases). The germline CDR1 and CDR2 sequences are MNHEY and SVGAGI. V gave up 11 bases and J gave up 4 bases, with 17 bases separating them. CDR3 size: 14 residues. The CDR3 bases are TGTGCCGTAAAAAGGGGAAGGGGTAATGAAAAACTGTTTTTT. Protein: CAVKRGRGNEKLFF.

The chain combines TRBV3-1 (or the pseudogene TRBV3-2) with TRBJ2-3, with 12 bases fitting TRBD2. The CDR3 sequence is 18 residues long. Germline lookup yields CDR1 LGHDT and CDR2 YNNKEL (reference sequence). V lost 0 bases to trimming and J lost 1 base; unmatched junction nucleotides: 5. The CDR3 region has the DNA TGTGCCAGCAGCCAAGAAGGGCTAGCGGGGGGGGGCACAGATACGCAGTATTTT. It is translated as CASSQEGLAGGGTDTQYF.